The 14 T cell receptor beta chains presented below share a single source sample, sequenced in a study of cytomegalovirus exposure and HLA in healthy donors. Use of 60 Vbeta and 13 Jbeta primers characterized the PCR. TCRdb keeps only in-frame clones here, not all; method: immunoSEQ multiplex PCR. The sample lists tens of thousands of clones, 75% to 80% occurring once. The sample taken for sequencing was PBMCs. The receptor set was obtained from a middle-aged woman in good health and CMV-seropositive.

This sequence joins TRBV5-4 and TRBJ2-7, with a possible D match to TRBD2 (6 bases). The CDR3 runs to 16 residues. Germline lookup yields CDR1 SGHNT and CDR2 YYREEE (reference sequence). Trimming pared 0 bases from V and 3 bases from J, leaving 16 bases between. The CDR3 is CASSLELAGLHYEQYF. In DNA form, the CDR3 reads TGTGCCAGCAGCTTGGAGTTGGCGGGGCTCCACTACGAGCAGTACTTC.

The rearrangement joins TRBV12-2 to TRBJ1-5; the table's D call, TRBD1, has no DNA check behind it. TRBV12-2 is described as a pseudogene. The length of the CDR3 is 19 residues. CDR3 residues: CASFTPGQGIPYSNQPQHF. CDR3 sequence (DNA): TGTGCAAGTTTCACACCGGGACAGGGAATTCCTTATAGCAATCAGCCCCAGCATTTT.

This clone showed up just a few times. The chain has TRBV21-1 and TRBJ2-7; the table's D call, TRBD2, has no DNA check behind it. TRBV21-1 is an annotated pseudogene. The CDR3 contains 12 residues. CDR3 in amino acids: CASSIAFYEQYF. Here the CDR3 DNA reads TGTGCCAGCAGCATAGCCTTCTACGAGCAGTACTTC.

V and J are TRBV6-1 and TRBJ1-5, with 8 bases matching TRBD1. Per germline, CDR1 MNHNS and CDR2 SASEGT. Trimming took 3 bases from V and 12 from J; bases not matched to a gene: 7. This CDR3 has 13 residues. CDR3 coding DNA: TGTGCCAGCAGTGAGGGCAGGGGGCGCCTCCAGCATTTT. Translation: CASSEGRGRLQHF.

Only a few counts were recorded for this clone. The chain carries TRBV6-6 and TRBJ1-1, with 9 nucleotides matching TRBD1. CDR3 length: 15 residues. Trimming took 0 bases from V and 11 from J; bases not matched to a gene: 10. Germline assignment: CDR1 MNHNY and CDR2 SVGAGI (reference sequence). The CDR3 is CASSYSSGQGRSAFF. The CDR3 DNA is TGTGCCAGCAGTTACTCCTCGGGACAGGGAAGATCTGCTTTCTTT.

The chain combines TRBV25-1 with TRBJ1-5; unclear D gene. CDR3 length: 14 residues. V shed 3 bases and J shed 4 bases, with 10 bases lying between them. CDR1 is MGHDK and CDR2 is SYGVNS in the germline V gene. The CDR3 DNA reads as TGTGCCAGCAGTGAGCCGGGGTCTAATCAGCCCCAGCATTTT. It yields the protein CASSEPGSNQPQHF.

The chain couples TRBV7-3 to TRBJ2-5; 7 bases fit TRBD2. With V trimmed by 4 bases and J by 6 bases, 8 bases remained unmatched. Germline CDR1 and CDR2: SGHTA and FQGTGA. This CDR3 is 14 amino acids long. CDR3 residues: CASSSSGGVKTQYF. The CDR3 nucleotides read TGTGCCAGCAGCTCCAGTGGGGGGGTGAAGACCCAGTACTTC.

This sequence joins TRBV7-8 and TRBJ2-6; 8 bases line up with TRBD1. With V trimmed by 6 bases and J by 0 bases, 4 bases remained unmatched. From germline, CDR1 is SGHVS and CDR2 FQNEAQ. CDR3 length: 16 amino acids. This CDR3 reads CASRGTGYSGANVLTF. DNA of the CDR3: TGTGCCAGCAGGGGGACAGGCTACTCTGGGGCCAACGTCCTGACTTTC.

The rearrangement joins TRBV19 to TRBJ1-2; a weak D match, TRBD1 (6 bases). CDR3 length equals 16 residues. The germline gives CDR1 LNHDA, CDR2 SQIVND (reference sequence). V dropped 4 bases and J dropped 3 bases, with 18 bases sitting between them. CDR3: CASSTSTGPSYYGYTF. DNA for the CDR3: TGTGCCAGTAGTACTAGCACAGGGCCATCTTACTATGGCTACACCTTC.

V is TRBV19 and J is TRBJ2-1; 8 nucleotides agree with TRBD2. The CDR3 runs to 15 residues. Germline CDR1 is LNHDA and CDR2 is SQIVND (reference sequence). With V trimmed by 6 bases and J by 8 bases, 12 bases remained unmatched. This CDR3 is CASSPLEAGVYEQFF. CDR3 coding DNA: TGTGCCAGTAGCCCGTTAGAAGCGGGAGTCTATGAGCAGTTCTTC. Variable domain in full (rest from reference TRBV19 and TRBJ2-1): DGGITQSPKYLFRKEGQNVTLSCEQNLNHDAMYWYRQDPGQGLRLIYYSQIVNDFQKGDIAEGYSVSREKKESFPLTVTSAQKNPTAFYLCASSPLEAGVYEQFFGPGTRLTVL.

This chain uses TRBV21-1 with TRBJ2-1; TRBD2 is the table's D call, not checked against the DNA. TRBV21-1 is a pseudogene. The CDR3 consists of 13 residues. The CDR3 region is CASRVGRSDEQFF. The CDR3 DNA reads TGTGCCAGCAGGGTAGGTCGGAGTGATGAGCAGTTCTTC.

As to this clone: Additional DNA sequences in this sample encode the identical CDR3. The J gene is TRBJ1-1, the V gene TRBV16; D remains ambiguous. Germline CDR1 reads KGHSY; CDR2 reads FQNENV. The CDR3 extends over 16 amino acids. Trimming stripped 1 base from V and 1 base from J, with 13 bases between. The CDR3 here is CASSQLRGNTNTEAFF. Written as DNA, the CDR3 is TGTGCCAGCAGCCAATTACGGGGAAACACGAACACTGAAGCTTTCTTT. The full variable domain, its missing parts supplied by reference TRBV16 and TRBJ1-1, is GEEVAQTPKHLVRGEGQKAKLYCAPIKGHSYVFWYQQVLKNEFKFLISFQNENVFDETGMPKERFSAKCLPNSPCSLEIQATKLEDSAVYFCASSQLRGNTNTEAFFGQGTRLTVV.

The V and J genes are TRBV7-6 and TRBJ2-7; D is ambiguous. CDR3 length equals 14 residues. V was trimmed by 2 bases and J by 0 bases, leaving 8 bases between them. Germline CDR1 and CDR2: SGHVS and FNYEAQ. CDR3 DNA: TGTGCCAGCAGCTTAACCGACAACTCCTACGAGCAGTACTTC. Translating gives CASSLTDNSYEQYF. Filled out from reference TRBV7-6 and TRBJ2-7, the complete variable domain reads GAGVSQSPRYKVTKRGQDVALRCDPISGHVSLYWYRQALGQGPEFLTYFNYEAQQDKSGLPNDRFSAERPEGSISTLTIQRTEQRDSAMYRCASSLTDNSYEQYFGPGTRLTVT.

The DNA of the CDR3 is TGTGCCAGCAGCTTAACGGTCGGCTACACCTTC. This codes for CASSLTVGYTF. The J gene is TRBJ1-2, the V gene TRBV13; D is uncertain. The CDR3 extends over 11 amino acids. The germline V and J ends were trimmed by 2 bases and 8 bases, with 6 bases remaining between them. Germline lookup yields CDR1 PRHDT and CDR2 FYEKMQ (reference sequence). Variable domain in full (rest from reference TRBV13 and TRBJ1-2): AAGVIQSPRHLIKEKRETATLKCYPIPRHDTVYWYQQGPGQDPQFLISFYEKMQSDKGSIPDRFSAQQFSDYHSELNMSSLELGDSALYFCASSLTVGYTFGSGTRLTVV.